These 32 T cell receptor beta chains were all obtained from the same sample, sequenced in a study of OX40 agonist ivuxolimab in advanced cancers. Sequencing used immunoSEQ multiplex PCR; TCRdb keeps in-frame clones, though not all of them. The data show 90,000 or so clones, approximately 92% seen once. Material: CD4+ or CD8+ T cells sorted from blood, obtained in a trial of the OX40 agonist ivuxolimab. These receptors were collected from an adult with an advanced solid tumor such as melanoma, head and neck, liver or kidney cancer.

This chain's CDR3 is CASSPRTDQETQYF. The CDR3 coding sequence is TGTGCCAGCAGCCCCCGGACAGACCAAGAGACCCAGTACTTC. V and J are TRBV7-9 and TRBJ2-5, with a tentative D call TRBD1 (6 bases). Trimming took off 5 bases at V and 0 bases at J, with 10 bases between the two ends. This CDR3 is built from 14 residues. Germline CDR1 is SEHNR and CDR2 is FQNEAQ (reference sequence). The variable domain in full, with the rest retrieved from reference TRBV7-9 and TRBJ2-5, is DTGVSQNPRHKITKRGQNVTFRCDPISEHNRLYWYRQTLGQGPEFLTYFQNEAQLEKSRLLSDRFSAERPKGSFSTLEIQRTEQGDSAMYLCASSPRTDQETQYFGPGTRLLVL.

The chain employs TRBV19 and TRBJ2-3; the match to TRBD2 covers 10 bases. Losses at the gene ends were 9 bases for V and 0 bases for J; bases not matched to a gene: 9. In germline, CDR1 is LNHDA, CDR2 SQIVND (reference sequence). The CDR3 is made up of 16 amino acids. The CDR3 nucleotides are TGTGCCAGCAAGGATTTAGCGGGAGGAAGCACAGATACGCAGTATTTT. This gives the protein CASKDLAGGSTDTQYF.

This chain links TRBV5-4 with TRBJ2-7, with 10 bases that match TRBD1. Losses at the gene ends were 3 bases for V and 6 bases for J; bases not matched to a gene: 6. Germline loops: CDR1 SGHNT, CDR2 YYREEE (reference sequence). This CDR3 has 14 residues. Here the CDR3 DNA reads TGTGCCAGCAGCTGGGATGGGACAGGGGCCGAGCAGTACTTC. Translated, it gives CASSWDGTGAEQYF.

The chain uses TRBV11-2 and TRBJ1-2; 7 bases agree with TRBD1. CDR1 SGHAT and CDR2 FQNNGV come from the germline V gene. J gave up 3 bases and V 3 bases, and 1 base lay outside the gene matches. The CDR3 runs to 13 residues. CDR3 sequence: CASSLQGDYGYTF. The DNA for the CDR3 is TGTGCCAGCAGCTTGCAGGGGGACTATGGCTACACCTTC.

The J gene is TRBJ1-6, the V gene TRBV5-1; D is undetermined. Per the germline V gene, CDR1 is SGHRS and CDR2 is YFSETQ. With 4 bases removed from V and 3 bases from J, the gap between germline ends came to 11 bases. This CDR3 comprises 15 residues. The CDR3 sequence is CASSEESLYNSPLHF. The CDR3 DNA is TGCGCCAGCAGCGAAGAGTCCCTCTATAATTCACCCCTCCACTTT.

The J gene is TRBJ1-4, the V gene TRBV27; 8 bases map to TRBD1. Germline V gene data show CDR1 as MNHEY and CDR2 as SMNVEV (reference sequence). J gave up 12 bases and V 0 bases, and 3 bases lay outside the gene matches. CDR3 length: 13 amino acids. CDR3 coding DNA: TGTGCCAGCAGTTTATCCGCGGACAGGGAACTGTTTTTT. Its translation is CASSLSADRELFF. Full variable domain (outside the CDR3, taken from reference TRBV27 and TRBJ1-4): EAQVTQNPRYLITVTGKKLTVTCSQNMNHEYMSWYRQDPGLGLRQIYYSMNVEVTDKGDVPEGYKVSRKEKRNFPLILESPSPNQTSLYFCASSLSADRELFFGSGTQLSVL.

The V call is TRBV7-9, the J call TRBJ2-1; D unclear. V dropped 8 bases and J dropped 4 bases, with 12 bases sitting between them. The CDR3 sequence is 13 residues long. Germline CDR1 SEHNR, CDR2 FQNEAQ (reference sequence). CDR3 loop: CASGTALYNEQFF. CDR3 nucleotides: TGTGCCAGCGGCACGGCTCTTTACAATGAGCAGTTCTTC.

In DNA, the CDR3 is TGTGCCAGTAGTATAGGCCTAGCGGGAGGCCCTTTGCAAAATGAGCAGTTCTTC. It specifies CASSIGLAGGPLQNEQFF. The chain recombines TRBV19 with TRBJ2-1, with TRBD2 matching over 11 bases. Trimming at V came to 1 base and at J to 7 bases, leaving 12 bases not matched to a gene. The V gene's germline CDR1 is LNHDA and CDR2 SQIVND (reference sequence). The CDR3 totals 18 residues.

The CDR3 DNA reads TGTGCCAGCAGTGATGGACAATTCTCCTACGAGCAGTACTTC. Translation: CASSDGQFSYEQYF. The gene calls are TRBV2 and TRBJ2-7; possibly TRBD1 for D (5 bases). V lost 3 bases and J lost 0, with 9 bases in between. CDR1 is SNHLY, CDR2 FYNNEI, per germline. The CDR3 contains 14 residues. The variable domain in full, completed from reference TRBV2 and TRBJ2-7, reads EPEVTQTPSHQVTQMGQEVILRCVPISNHLYFYWYRQILGQKVEFLVSFYNNEISEKSEIFDDQFSVERPDGSNFTLKIRSTKLEDSAMYFCASSDGQFSYEQYFGPGTRLTVT.

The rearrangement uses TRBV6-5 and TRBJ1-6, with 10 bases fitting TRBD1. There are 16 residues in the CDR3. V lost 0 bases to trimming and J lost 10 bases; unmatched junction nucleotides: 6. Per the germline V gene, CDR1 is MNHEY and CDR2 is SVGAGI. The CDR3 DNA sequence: TGTGCCAGCAGTTACTCGAGACAGGGGGCAGGATCACCCCTCCACTTT. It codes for CASSYSRQGAGSPLHF.

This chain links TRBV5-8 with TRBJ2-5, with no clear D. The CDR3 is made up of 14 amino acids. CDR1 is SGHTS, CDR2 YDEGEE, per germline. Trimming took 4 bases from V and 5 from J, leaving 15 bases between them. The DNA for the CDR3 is TGTGCCAGCAGCCGTCGGGTTCTTGGGGAGACCCAGTACTTC. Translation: CASSRRVLGETQYF. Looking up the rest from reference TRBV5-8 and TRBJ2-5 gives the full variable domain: EAGVTQSPTHLIKTRGQQATLRCSPISGHTSVYWYQQALGLGLQFLLWYDEGEERNRGNFPPRFSGRQFPNYSSELNVNALELEDSALYLCASSRRVLGETQYFGPGTRLLVL.

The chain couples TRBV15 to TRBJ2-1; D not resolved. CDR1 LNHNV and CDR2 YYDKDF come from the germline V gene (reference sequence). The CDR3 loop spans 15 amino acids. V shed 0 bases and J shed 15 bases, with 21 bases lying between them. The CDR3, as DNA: TGTGCCACCAGCAGAGATCGTTTTGAAGTTGCCCCCGGGTTCTTC. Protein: CATSRDRFEVAPGFF.

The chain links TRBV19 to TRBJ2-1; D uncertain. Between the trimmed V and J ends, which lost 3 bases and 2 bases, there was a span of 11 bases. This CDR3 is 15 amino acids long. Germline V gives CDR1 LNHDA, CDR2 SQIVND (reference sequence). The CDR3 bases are TGTGCCAGTAGTATCGGCGGTTCTACCTACAATGAGCAGTTCTTC. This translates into CASSIGGSTYNEQFF.

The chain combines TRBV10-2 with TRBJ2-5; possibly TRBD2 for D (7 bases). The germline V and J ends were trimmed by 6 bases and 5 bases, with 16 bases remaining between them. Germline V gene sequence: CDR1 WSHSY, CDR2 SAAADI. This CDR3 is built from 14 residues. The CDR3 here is CASSPWRGRETQYF. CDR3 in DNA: TGCGCCAGCAGCCCCTGGCGGGGGCGGGAGACCCAGTACTTC.

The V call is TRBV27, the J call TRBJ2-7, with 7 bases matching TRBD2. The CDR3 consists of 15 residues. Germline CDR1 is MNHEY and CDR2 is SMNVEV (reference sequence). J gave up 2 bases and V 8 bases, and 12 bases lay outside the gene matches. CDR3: CASSTSREVTYEQYF. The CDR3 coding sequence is TGTGCCAGCTCGACTAGCCGGGAGGTGACCTACGAGCAGTACTTC.

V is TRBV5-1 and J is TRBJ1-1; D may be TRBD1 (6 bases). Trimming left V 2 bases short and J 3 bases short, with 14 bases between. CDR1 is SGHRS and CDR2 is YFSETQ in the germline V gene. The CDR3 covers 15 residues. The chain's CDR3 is CASSLRDTGYTEAFF. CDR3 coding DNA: TGCGCCAGCAGCTTACGAGATACAGGGTACACTGAAGCTTTCTTT.

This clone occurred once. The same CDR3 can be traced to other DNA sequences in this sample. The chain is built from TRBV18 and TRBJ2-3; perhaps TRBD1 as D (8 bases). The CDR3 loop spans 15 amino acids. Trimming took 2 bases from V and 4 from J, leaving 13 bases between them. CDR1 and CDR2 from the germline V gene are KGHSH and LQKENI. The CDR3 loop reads CASSPTGGGADTQYF. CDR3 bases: TGTGCCAGCTCACCAACAGGGGGAGGGGCAGATACGCAGTATTTT.

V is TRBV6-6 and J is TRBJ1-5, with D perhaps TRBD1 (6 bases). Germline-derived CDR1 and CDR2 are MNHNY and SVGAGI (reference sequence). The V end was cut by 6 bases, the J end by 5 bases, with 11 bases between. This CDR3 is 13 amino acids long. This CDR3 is CASSLRGDQPQHF. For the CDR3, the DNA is TGTGCCAGCAGCCTCAGGGGTGATCAGCCCCAGCATTTT.

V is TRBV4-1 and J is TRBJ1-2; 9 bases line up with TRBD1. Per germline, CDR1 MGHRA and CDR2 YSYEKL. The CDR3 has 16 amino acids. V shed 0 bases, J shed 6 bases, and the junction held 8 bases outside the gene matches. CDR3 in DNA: TGCGCCAGCAGCCAAGATCGAACGGGGACAGGGAATGGCTACACCTTC. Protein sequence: CASSQDRTGTGNGYTF.

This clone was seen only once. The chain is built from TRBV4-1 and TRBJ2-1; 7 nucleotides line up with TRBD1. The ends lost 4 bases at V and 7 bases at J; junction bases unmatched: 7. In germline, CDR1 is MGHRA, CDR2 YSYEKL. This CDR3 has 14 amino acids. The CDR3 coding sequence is TGCGCCAGCAGCCCCCCCGACAGGGCGAATGAGCAGTTCTTC. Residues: CASSPPDRANEQFF.

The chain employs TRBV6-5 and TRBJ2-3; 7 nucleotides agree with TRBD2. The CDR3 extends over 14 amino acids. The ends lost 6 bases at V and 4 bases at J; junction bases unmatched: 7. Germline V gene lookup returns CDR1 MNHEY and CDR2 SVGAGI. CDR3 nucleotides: TGTGCCAGCAGGATACTCCGGGGGGCAGATACGCAGTATTTT. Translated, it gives CASRILRGADTQYF.

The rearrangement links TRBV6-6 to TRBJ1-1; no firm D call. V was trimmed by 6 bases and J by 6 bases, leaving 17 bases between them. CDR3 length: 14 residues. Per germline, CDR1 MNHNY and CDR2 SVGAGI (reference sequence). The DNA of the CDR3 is TGTGCCAGCAGCCCTTTTACAGAAATCCCTGAAGCTTTCTTT. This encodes CASSPFTEIPEAFF.

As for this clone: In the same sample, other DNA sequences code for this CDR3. Written as DNA, the CDR3 is TGTGCCAGCAGTTACTCATTGGGCTCCTACGAGCAGTACTTC. The encoded protein is CASSYSLGSYEQYF. V and J are TRBV6-5 and TRBJ2-7, with no clear D. V shed 0 bases and J shed 0 bases, with 6 bases lying between them. CDR1 is MNHEY and CDR2 is SVGAGI in the germline V gene. The CDR3 is 14 amino acids.

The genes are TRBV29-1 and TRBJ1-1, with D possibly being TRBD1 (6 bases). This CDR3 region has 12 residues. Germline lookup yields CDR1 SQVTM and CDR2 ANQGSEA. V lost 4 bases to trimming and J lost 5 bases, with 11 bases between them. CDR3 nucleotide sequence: TGCAGCGTTGCCAATAGGGGGACTGAAGCTTTCTTT. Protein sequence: CSVANRGTEAFF.

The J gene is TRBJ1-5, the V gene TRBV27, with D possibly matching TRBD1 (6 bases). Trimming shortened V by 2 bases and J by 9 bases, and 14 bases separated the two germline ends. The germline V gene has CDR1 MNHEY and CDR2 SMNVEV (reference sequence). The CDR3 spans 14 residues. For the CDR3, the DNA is TGTGCCAGCAGTTTAAGGGGGGCTCAGCGGCCCCAGCATTTT. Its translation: CASSLRGAQRPQHF.

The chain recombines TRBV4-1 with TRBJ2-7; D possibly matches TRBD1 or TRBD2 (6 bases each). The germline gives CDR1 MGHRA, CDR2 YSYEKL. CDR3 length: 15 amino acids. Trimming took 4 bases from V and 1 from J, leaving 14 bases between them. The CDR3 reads CASSPLGGLSYEQYF. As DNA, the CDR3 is TGCGCCAGCAGCCCCTTAGGGGGGCTATCCTACGAGCAGTACTTC.

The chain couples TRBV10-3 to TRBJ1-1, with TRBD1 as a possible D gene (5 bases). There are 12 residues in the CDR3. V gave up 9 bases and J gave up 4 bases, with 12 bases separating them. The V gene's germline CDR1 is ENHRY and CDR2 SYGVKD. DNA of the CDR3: TGTGCCATACGCGGGGGGGGCACTGAAGCTTTCTTT. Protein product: CAIRGGGTEAFF.

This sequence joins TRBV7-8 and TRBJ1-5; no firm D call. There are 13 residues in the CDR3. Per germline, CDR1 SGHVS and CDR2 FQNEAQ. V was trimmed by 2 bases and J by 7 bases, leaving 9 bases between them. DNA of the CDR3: TGTGCCAGCAGCTTATCGGCCGCCCAGCCCCAGCATTTT. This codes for CASSLSAAQPQHF.

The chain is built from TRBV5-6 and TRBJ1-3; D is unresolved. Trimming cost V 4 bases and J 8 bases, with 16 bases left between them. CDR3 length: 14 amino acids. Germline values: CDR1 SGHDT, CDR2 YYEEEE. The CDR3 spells CASSESSGGHTIYF. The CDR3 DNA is TGTGCCAGCAGCGAATCCTCGGGCGGCCACACCATATATTTT.

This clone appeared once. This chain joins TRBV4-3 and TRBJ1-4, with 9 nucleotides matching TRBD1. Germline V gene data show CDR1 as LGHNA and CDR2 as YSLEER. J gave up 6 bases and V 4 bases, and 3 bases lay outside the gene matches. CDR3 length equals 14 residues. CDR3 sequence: CASSLWDRDEKLFF. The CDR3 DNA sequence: TGCGCCAGCAGCCTCTGGGACAGGGATGAAAAACTGTTTTTT.

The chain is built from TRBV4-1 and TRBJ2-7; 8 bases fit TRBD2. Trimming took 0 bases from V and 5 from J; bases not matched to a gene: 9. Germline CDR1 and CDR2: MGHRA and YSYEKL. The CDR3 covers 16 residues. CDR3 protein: CASSQEVAGIIHEQYF. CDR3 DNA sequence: TGCGCCAGCAGCCAAGAGGTAGCGGGAATTATTCACGAGCAGTACTTC.

The DNA of the CDR3 is TGTGCCAGCAGCTTGGGGCAGGGGAAGGAGCGTGGCTACACCTTC. Amino acid sequence: CASSLGQGKERGYTF. The rearrangement links TRBV5-4 to TRBJ1-2; a possible D gene is TRBD1 (6 bases). V lost 0 bases and J 7 bases, leaving 16 bases between the germline ends. Germline lookup yields CDR1 SGHNT and CDR2 YYREEE (reference sequence). This CDR3 has 15 amino acids.